This passage covers 6 T cell receptor beta chains from one sample sequenced in a study of blood T cell repertoires in COVID-19. Measured with immunoSEQ multiplex PCR; TCRdb has only the in-frame clones, and not every one. The data contain about 79,000 clones, around 89% of them seen just once; the ten biggest clones take up roughly 14%. The sequenced material came from peripheral blood. Receptors were obtained from a man in his 70s with active or convalescent COVID-19.

This rearrangement joins TRBV19 to TRBJ2-3, with D possibly TRBD2 on 5 matching bases. Trimming removed 0 bases from V and 0 bases from J, with 10 bases in between. CDR3 length equals 16 residues. Germline values: CDR1 LNHDA, CDR2 SQIVND (reference sequence). In nucleotides, the CDR3 is TGTGCCAGTAGTATAGAGGGAGAGAGTAGCACAGATACGCAGTATTTT. This sequence encodes CASSIEGESSTDTQYF.

V and J are TRBV19 and TRBJ2-1, with 7 bases aligning to TRBD2. The CDR3 has 13 residues. Germline V gene lookup returns CDR1 LNHDA and CDR2 SQIVND (reference sequence). The junction had 4 bases not matched to a gene; V was cut back by 1 base and J by 10 bases. CDR3 protein: CASSIAQGGEQFF. CDR3 nucleotide sequence: TGTGCCAGTAGTATAGCCCAGGGAGGGGAGCAGTTCTTC.

This rearrangement joins TRBV12-5 to TRBJ1-2; 7 bases map to TRBD1. This CDR3 contains 15 residues. Per the germline V gene, CDR1 is LGHNT and CDR2 is FRNRAP. The J segment lost 6 bases and the V segment lost 0 bases, leaving 7 bases of the junction unmatched. CDR3 sequence: CASGLVPGTADGYTF. The CDR3 coding sequence is TGTGCTAGTGGTTTGGTACCCGGGACAGCAGATGGCTACACCTTC.

The CDR3 reads CASSPGQRHTEAFF. For the CDR3, the DNA is TGTGCCAGTAGTCCGGGACAGAGACACACTGAAGCTTTCTTT. The chain combines TRBV19 with TRBJ1-1, with TRBD1 identical over 7 bases. Germline CDR1 reads LNHDA; CDR2 reads SQIVND (reference sequence). V lost 5 bases to trimming and J lost 3 bases; unmatched junction nucleotides: 6. CDR3 size: 14 residues.

The chain uses TRBV3-1 (or the pseudogene TRBV3-2) and TRBJ2-2; 7 bases match TRBD1. V shed 4 bases and J 13 bases; nucleotides not matched to a gene: 6. This CDR3 has 12 residues. Germline V lookup: CDR1 LGHDT, CDR2 YNNKEL (reference sequence). CDR3 bases: TGTGCCAGCAGCCTCTGGACAGGCTGGCTGTTTTTT. Amino acid sequence: CASSLWTGWLFF.

The chain is built from TRBV7-3 and TRBJ2-1, with 8 bases fitting TRBD2. This CDR3 comprises 14 residues. V shed 2 bases and J 9 bases; nucleotides not matched to a gene: 6. The germline V gene has CDR1 SGHTA and CDR2 FQGTGA. CDR3 in amino acids: CASSLAGTRGEQFF. In DNA form, the CDR3 reads TGTGCCAGCAGCTTAGCCGGGACTAGGGGTGAGCAGTTCTTC.